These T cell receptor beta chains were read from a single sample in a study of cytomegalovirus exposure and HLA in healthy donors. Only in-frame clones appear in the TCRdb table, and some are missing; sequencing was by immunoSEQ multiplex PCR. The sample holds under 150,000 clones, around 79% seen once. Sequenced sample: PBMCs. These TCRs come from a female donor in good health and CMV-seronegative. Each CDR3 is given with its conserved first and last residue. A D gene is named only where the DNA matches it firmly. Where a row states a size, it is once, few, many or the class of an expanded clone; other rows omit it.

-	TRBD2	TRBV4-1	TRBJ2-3	CASSPLAGGPGDTQYF	TGCGCCAGCAGCCCATTAGCGGGAGGGCCCGGAGATACGCAGTATTTT
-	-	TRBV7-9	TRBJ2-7	CASSLAAGRAYEQYF	TGTGCCAGCAGCTTAGCGGCGGGAAGGGCCTACGAGCAGTACTTC
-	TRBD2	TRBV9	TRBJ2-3	CASSSGTSGGTQYF	TGTGCCAGCAGCAGCGGGACTAGCGGCGGTACGCAGTATTTT
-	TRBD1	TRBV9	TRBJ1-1	CASSSGQGGTEAFF	TGTGCCAGCAGCTCAGGACAGGGTGGTACTGAAGCTTTCTTT
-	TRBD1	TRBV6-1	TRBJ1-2	CASSEARGLGNYGYTF	TGTGCCAGCAGTGAAGCCAGGGGGCTCGGTAACTATGGCTACACCTTC
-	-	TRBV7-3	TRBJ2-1	CASSRGTPDNEQFF	TGTGCCAGCAGCAGGGGAACTCCCGACAATGAGCAGTTCTTC
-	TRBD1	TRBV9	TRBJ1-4	CASSSRQGRNEKLFF	TGTGCCAGCAGCTCTCGACAGGGGCGGAATGAAAAACTGTTTTTT
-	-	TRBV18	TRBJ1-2	CASSPGPRTDGYTF	TGTGCCAGCTCACCCGGCCCTCGGACAGATGGCTACACCTTC
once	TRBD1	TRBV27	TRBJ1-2	CASSYGGDRLLYGYTF	TGTGCCAGCAGTTACGGGGGGGACAGACTGCTCTATGGCTACACCTTC
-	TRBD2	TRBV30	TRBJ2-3	CAWSHRASGRGGSTDTQYF	TGTGCCTGGAGTCATCGGGCTAGCGGGAGAGGCGGGTCCACAGATACGCAGTATTTT
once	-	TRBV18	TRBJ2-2	CASSSTGTSATGELFF	TGTGCCAGCTCATCAACCGGGACATCGGCCACCGGGGAGCTGTTTTTT
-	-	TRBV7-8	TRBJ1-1	CASSPRLGEAFF	TGTGCCAGCAGCCCCCGACTGGGTGAAGCTTTCTTT
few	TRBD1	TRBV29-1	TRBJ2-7	CSVGTGVSSYEQYF	TGCAGCGTCGGGACAGGGGTGAGCTCCTACGAGCAGTACTTC
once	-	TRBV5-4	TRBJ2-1	CASSQLRSYNEQFF	TGTGCCAGCAGCCAACTCCGCTCCTACAATGAGCAGTTCTTC
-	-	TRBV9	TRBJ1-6	CASSQSSVSYNSPLHF	TGTGCCAGCAGCCAAAGCTCGGTGTCCTATAATTCACCCCTCCACTTT
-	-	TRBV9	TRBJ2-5	CASSVGGLETQYF	TGTGCCAGCAGCGTAGGAGGGCTCGAGACCCAGTACTTC
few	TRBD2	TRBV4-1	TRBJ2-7	CASSQEGRGRGEQYF	TGCGCCAGCAGCCAAGAGGGACGTGGGAGGGGAGAGCAGTACTTC
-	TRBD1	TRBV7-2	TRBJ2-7	CASSLDRGVYEQYF	TGTGCCAGCAGCCTCGACAGGGGGGTCTACGAGCAGTACTTC
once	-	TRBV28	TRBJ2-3	CASSWSSTDTQYF	TGTGCCAGCAGTTGGAGTAGCACAGATACGCAGTATTTT
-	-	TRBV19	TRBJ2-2	CASSIAAGTGELFF	TGTGCCAGTAGTATAGCGGCGGGGACCGGGGAGCTGTTTTTT
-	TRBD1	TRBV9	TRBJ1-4	CASSTEDSGGREKLFF	TGTGCCAGCAGCACGGAGGACTCAGGGGGCCGCGAAAAACTGTTTTTT
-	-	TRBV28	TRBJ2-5	CASSFRQETQYF	TGTGCCAGCAGTTTTAGACAAGAGACCCAGTACTTC
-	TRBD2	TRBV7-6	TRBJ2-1	CASSDSGGDNPFYSYNEQFF	TGTGCCAGCAGCGATAGCGGGGGGGACAACCCATTTTACTCCTACAATGAGCAGTTCTTC